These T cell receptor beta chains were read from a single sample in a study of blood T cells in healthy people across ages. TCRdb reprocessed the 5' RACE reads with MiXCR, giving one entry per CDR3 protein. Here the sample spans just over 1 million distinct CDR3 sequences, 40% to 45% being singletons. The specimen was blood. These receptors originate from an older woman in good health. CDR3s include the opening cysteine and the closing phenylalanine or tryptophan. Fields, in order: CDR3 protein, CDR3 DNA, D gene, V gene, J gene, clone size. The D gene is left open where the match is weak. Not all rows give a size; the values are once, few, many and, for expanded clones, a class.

CASSNRGIHNEQYF	TGTGCCAGCAGCAATAGAGGGATACACAATGAGCAGTACTTC	-	TRBV11-1	TRBJ2-5	-
CASRGIEQYF	TGTGCCAGCAGGGGAATCGAGCAGTACTTC	-	TRBV12-3/TRBV12-4	TRBJ2-7	once
CSVRTGGEDYGYTF	TGCAGCGTGCGGACAGGGGGCGAGGACTATGGCTACACCTTC	TRBD1	TRBV29-1	TRBJ1-2	-
CASSQVRASGYTF	TGTGCCAGCAGCCAAGTAAGAGCCAGCGGCTACACCTTC	-	TRBV3-1	TRBJ1-2	-
CASSLIGTVDPDTQYF	TGTGCCAGCAGCTTAATTGGGACAGTGGATCCAGATACGCAGTATTTT	TRBD1	TRBV7-2	TRBJ2-3	many
CASSPPGLVLYNEQFF	TGTGCCAGCAGCCCACCGGGACTAGTCTTATACAATGAGCAGTTCTTC	TRBD2	TRBV7-9	TRBJ2-1	-
CASSLSGGNIQETQYF	TGTGCCAGCAGTTTATCAGGGGGAAACATCCAAGAGACCCAGTACTTC	-	TRBV27	TRBJ2-5	-
CASRLLVAGGQETQYF	TGTGCCAGCAGGCTGCTAGTAGCGGGAGGGCAAGAGACCCAGTACTTC	TRBD2	TRBV27	TRBJ2-5	-
CSADPGTGYGNEQFF	TGCAGTGCTGACCCCGGGACAGGGTATGGCAATGAGCAGTTCTTC	TRBD1	TRBV20-1	TRBJ2-1	few
CASSSMGGTAQYF	TGTGCCAGCAGCTCCATGGGCGGTACGGCGCAGTACTTC	-	TRBV7-9	TRBJ2-7	few
CATSDPGQATDTQYF	TGTGCCACCAGTGATCCGGGACAGGCCACAGATACGCAGTATTTT	TRBD1	TRBV24-1	TRBJ2-3	-
CTTSRDRGAEAFF	TGTACCACCAGCAGAGACAGGGGAGCTGAAGCTTTCTTT	TRBD1	TRBV15	TRBJ1-1	-
CASSLARSSTDTQYF	TGCGCCAGCAGCTTGGCACGCTCTAGCACAGATACGCAGTATTTT	-	TRBV5-1	TRBJ2-3	-
CASSLNREVSQYF	TGTGCCAGCAGCTTGAATAGAGAGGTCTCGCAGTACTTC	-	TRBV5-5	TRBJ2-5	few
CASSHVTGGNEQYF	TGTGCCAGCAGCCATGTGACAGGGGGCAATGAGCAGTACTTC	TRBD1	TRBV4-2	TRBJ2-7	-
CSARAATKETQYF	TGCAGTGCTAGAGCGGCGACTAAAGAGACCCAGTACTTC	-	TRBV20-1	TRBJ2-5	few
CASRASGAFTEAFF	TGTGCCAGCCGAGCCTCGGGCGCATTCACTGAAGCTTTCTTT	-	TRBV6-1	TRBJ1-1	-
CASSQEPGTSGGTNTGELFF	TGCGCCAGCAGCCAAGAACCAGGGACTAGCGGGGGCACGAACACCGGGGAGCTGTTTTTT	TRBD2	TRBV4-3	TRBJ2-2	-
CSVGLAYINEQYF	TGCAGCGTCGGACTAGCGTATATCAATGAGCAGTACTTC	TRBD2	TRBV29-1	TRBJ2-5	-
CSGTRLGYNEQFF	TGCAGCGGTACGCGACTGGGATACAATGAGCAGTTCTTC	-	TRBV29-1	TRBJ2-1	many
CATSDPQGTSTDTQYF	TGTGCCACCAGTGACCCACAGGGTACGAGCACAGATACGCAGTATTTT	-	TRBV24-1	TRBJ2-3	-
CASSSPGQGGQQYF	TGTGCCAGCAGTTCTCCGGGACAGGGGGGGCAACAGTACTTC	TRBD1	TRBV12-3/TRBV12-4	TRBJ2-7	few
CASSGRLQRGQYF	TGTGCCAGCAGTGGCCGACTACAACGTGGGCAGTACTTC	-	TRBV2	TRBJ2-5	-
CASSQGSEGLPYEQYF	TGCGCCAGCAGCCAAGGAAGTGAGGGGCTTCCCTACGAGCAGTACTTC	-	TRBV4-1	TRBJ2-7	few
CASSLGQGSRAQYF	TGTGCCAGCAGCTTAGGACAGGGATCCAGGGCGCAGTATTTT	-	TRBV13	TRBJ2-3	many
CASSPLLADQETQYF	TGTGCCAGCAGCCCCCTTCTAGCGGACCAAGAGACCCAGTACTTC	TRBD2	TRBV4-2	TRBJ2-5	few
CSARDLGRPYGYTF	TGCAGTGCTAGAGATCTAGGCAGGCCCTATGGCTACACCTTC	-	TRBV20-1	TRBJ1-2	-
CASSGLGTNYGYTF	TGTGCCAGCAGTGGACTCGGGACAAATTATGGCTACACCTTC	-	TRBV28	TRBJ1-2	-
CAWSPGTSSSYNEQFF	TGTGCCTGGAGTCCAGGGACTAGCTCGTCCTACAATGAGCAGTTCTTC	TRBD2	TRBV30	TRBJ2-1	few
CASSDSGGEKLFF	TGTGCCAGCAGTGACTCAGGGGGAGAAAAACTGTTTTTT	-	TRBV6-4	TRBJ1-4	once
CASSYSKASEQYF	TGTGCCAGCAGTTACTCGAAGGCTTCAGAGCAGTACTTC	-	TRBV6-5	TRBJ2-7	many
CASSLARRWGNTEAFF	TGTGCCAGCAGCTTGGCCAGGCGGTGGGGGAACACTGAAGCTTTCTTT	-	TRBV5-6	TRBJ1-1	once
CSARDPQSDEQFF	TGCAGTGCTAGAGACCCCCAAAGCGATGAGCAGTTCTTC	-	TRBV20-1	TRBJ2-1	-
CASSFWTVGDYGYTF	TGCGCCAGCAGCTTCTGGACAGTAGGGGACTATGGCTACACCTTC	-	TRBV5-1	TRBJ1-2	-
CASTSGTIYNEQFF	TGTGCCAGCACCTCTGGGACTATTTACAATGAGCAGTTCTTC	TRBD2	TRBV3-1	TRBJ2-1	-
CATSEPPGLAGVEQYF	TGTGCCACCAGCGAACCACCGGGACTAGCGGGAGTCGAGCAGTACTTC	TRBD2	TRBV15	TRBJ2-7	few
CATPGTGADTQYF	TGTGCCACCCCAGGCACGGGTGCAGATACGCAGTATTTT	-	TRBV28	TRBJ2-3	-
CASSEGRGRTDTQYF	TGTGCCAGCAGTGAGGGTCGGGGACGCACAGATACGCAGTATTTT	-	TRBV2	TRBJ2-3	few
CASSSGRGTQYF	TGTGCCAGCAGTTCGGGGAGGGGTACGCAGTATTTT	TRBD2	TRBV6-5	TRBJ2-3	few
CASTLAPTSGSREQYF	TGCGCCAGCACCTTGGCCCCGACTAGCGGGAGCCGCGAGCAGTACTTC	TRBD2	TRBV5-1	TRBJ2-7	few
CASSLGTDGTQYF	TGTGCCAGCAGCCTGGGGACCGACGGGACCCAGTACTTC	-	TRBV5-4	TRBJ2-5	-
CASSYPTHEQFF	TGTGCCAGCAGTTACCCTACACATGAGCAGTTCTTC	-	TRBV6-5	TRBJ2-1	-
CASSSGTSSYNEQFF	TGTGCCAGCAGTTCGGGGACAAGCTCCTACAATGAGCAGTTCTTC	-	TRBV6-6	TRBJ2-1	many
CASSQGTSGWGDTQYF	TGCGCCAGCAGCCAAGGGACTAGCGGGTGGGGGGATACGCAGTATTTT	TRBD2	TRBV4-1	TRBJ2-3	-
CASTDGLAGLSYEQYF	TGTGCCAGCACCGACGGCCTAGCGGGCCTATCCTACGAGCAGTACTTC	TRBD2	TRBV6-2/TRBV6-3	TRBJ2-7	few
CASRVVYEQYF	TGTGCCAGTAGGGTTGTGTACGAGCAGTACTTC	-	TRBV6-1	TRBJ2-7	few
CSVEDPARRETQYF	TGCAGCGTTGAAGATCCGGCCAGAAGAGAGACCCAGTACTTC	-	TRBV29-1	TRBJ2-5	many
CASSSNLGNTEAFF	TGTGCCAGCAGTTCAAATCTGGGTAACACTGAAGCTTTCTTT	-	TRBV6-5	TRBJ1-1	-
CASRWQLAGEDEQFF	TGTGCCAGCCGTTGGCAACTAGCGGGAGAAGATGAGCAGTTCTTC	TRBD2	TRBV6-2/TRBV6-3	TRBJ2-1	few
CASSPRDRGATQYF	TGTGCCAGCAGCCCCCGGGACCGCGGCGCCACGCAGTATTTT	-	TRBV21-1	TRBJ2-3	-
CASSPGQKSTEAFF	TGTGCCAGCAGCCCGGGACAGAAGAGCACTGAAGCTTTCTTT	TRBD1	TRBV7-9	TRBJ1-1	-
CASSVEGTGGYTF	TGTGCCAGCAGCGTAGAAGGGACGGGGGGCTACACCTTC	-	TRBV9	TRBJ1-2	many
CASSKPGDNTYEQYF	TGTGCCAGCAGTAAGCCAGGGGATAATACCTACGAGCAGTACTTC	-	TRBV6-1	TRBJ2-7	few
CSARGPQDEAFF	TGCAGTGCTAGAGGTCCGCAGGATGAAGCTTTCTTT	-	TRBV20-1	TRBJ1-1	-
CASSLGGLPKKTQYF	TGTGCCAGCAGTTTAGGGGGACTACCTAAAAAGACCCAGTACTTC	TRBD2	TRBV12-3/TRBV12-4	TRBJ2-5	few
CAMGASNTEAFF	TGTGCTATGGGGGCCTCGAACACTGAAGCTTTCTTT	-	TRBV10-3	TRBJ1-1	-
CSVADRAWYNEQFF	TGCAGCGTCGCGGACAGGGCATGGTACAATGAGCAGTTCTTC	TRBD1	TRBV29-1	TRBJ2-1	few
CASSRDLLSYEQYF	TGTGCCAGCAGCAGGGACTTGTTATCCTACGAGCAGTACTTC	-	TRBV7-2	TRBJ2-7	-
CAGNVLGGNEQFF	TGTGCCGGCAACGTACTAGGGGGGAATGAGCAGTTCTTC	-	TRBV19	TRBJ2-1	-